This entry is about one T cell receptor beta chain. The V and J ends lost 4 bases and 3 bases, in that order; junction bases with no gene match: 16. Germline-derived CDR1 and CDR2 are SGHNT and YYREEE (reference sequence). The CDR3 contains 17 residues. Original methodology: Amplification with reference gene primers provided the estimates of nucleated cell counts. This table comes from immunoSEQ multiplex PCR, and its TCRdb copy is limited to in-frame clones, with some not included. V and J calls and clone size are copied from that table; D and trimming were computed from the DNA. The sample records about 68,000 clones, more than 70% being singletons. The sample originates from a study of blood T cell repertoires in COVID-19. Study as a whole: The United States, Italy and Spain were the sources of the acute and convalescent COVID-19 samples. Sample material is recorded as cDNA or gDNA derived from T cells, B-cell-depleted T cells, or PBMCs.

This receptor was obtained from a woman aged 55-75 years with acute or convalescent COVID-19. V and J are TRBV5-4 and TRBJ2-7; TRBD2 aligns across 7 bases. The specimen sequenced was peripheral blood. CDR3: CASSPGGGTATYYEQYF. The CDR3 nucleotides read TGTGCCAGCAGCCCGGGGGGAGGGACGGCGACCTACTACGAGCAGTACTTC.